A single TCR beta chain is shown here with its context. The method was immunoSEQ multiplex PCR; TCRdb's version includes in-frame clones alone and lacks a portion of them. The sample records about 32,000 clones, about 81% being singletons. This sample was taken from a study of radiotherapy plus CTLA-4 blockade in lung cancer. CDR1 is MNHEY, CDR2 SMNVEV, per germline (reference sequence). The CDR3 is 17 residues long. With 0 bases clipped from V and 4 bases from J, the junction kept 10 bases outside the gene matches. The chain couples TRBV27 to TRBJ1-1, with 8 bases matching TRBD1. The clonotype was recovered from a human donor with non-small cell lung cancer that progressed on radiotherapy plus ipilimumab. The specimen was peripheral blood, collected from a patient treated with radiotherapy plus ipilimumab. In nucleotides, the CDR3 is TGTGCCAGCAGTTTATCTCCGGACAGGGAAGGTGTCACTGAAGCTTTCTTT. It specifies CASSLSPDREGVTEAFF.